Following are 24 T cell receptor beta chains from one sample sequenced in a study of shared clonotypes between healthy human individuals. The method was immunoSEQ multiplex PCR; TCRdb's version includes in-frame clones alone and lacks a portion of them. In the table there are about 490,000 clones, 76% of which are singletons. The sample comprised PBMCs. The origin of the receptors is a woman in her forties in good health. Some clones in this sample may be carry-over from other donors' samples.

The V gene is TRBV18, the J gene TRBJ1-1; possibly TRBD1 for D (5 bases). Trimming stripped 0 bases from V and 0 bases from J, with 8 bases between. Germline V lookup: CDR1 KGHSH, CDR2 LQKENI. The CDR3 has 15 residues. The chain's CDR3 is CASSPPGAMNTEAFF. CDR3 in DNA: TGTGCCAGCTCACCACCAGGGGCAATGAACACTGAAGCTTTCTTT. Variable domain in full (rest from reference TRBV18 and TRBJ1-1): NAGVMQNPRHLVRRRGQEARLRCSPMKGHSHVYWYRQLPEEGLKFMVYLQKENIIDESGMPKERFSAEFPKEGPSILRIQQVVRGDSAAYFCASSPPGAMNTEAFFGQGTRLTVV.

This CDR3 is CASSLGRGKFSGNTIYF. The CDR3 bases are TGTGCCAGCAGCTTAGGGAGGGGGAAATTCTCTGGAAACACCATATATTTT. This chain uses TRBV11-2 with TRBJ1-3; D may be TRBD1 (6 bases). The CDR3 is 17 amino acids. Germline CDR1 and CDR2: SGHAT and FQNNGV. Between the trimmed V and J ends, which lost 1 base and 0 bases, there was a span of 13 bases.

On this clone: A much larger clone differs from this one at a single base, so this may be a read error. The chain links TRBV27 to TRBJ1-1, with 7 bases aligning to TRBD1. The ends lost 2 bases at V and 4 bases at J; junction bases unmatched: 10. Germline V CDR1 and CDR2: MNHEY, SMNVEV (reference sequence). This CDR3 region has 16 residues. The CDR3 DNA follows: TGTGCCAGCAGTTTAATCCGGGACAGAGGGAGCACTGAAGCTTTCTTT. As protein: CASSLIRDRGSTEAFF.

In nucleotides, the CDR3 is TGTGCCAGTAGTACCCGACAGGGATCGGCGCGTGAGCCCCAGCATTTT. Protein: CASSTRQGSAREPQHF. This chain uses TRBV19 with TRBJ1-5; 7 bases map to TRBD1. V lost 4 bases to trimming and J lost 8 bases; unmatched junction nucleotides: 14. CDR3 length: 16 amino acids. Germline V lookup: CDR1 LNHDA, CDR2 SQIVND (reference sequence).

This chain links TRBV6-1 with TRBJ1-1; D perhaps matches TRBD1 (6 bases). The CDR3 is made up of 15 amino acids. V was clipped by 0 bases and J by 0 bases, with 8 bases between them. CDR1 is MNHNS, CDR2 SASEGT, per germline. The CDR3 DNA reads as TGTGCCAGCAGTGAAGCGCGACAGGTGAACACTGAAGCTTTCTTT. It encodes CASSEARQVNTEAFF.

The V and J genes are TRBV2 and TRBJ2-3, with 7 bases aligning to TRBD2. The CDR3 is made up of 13 amino acids. V shed 7 bases, J shed 2 bases, and the junction held 3 bases outside the gene matches. Germline V gene data show CDR1 as SNHLY and CDR2 as FYNNEI. CDR3 loop: CASMERDTDTQYF. CDR3 nucleotides: TGTGCCAGCATGGAGCGGGACACAGATACGCAGTATTTT.

V usage is TRBV5-1 and J usage is TRBJ2-7; 7 bases fit TRBD2. Germline V gene lookup returns CDR1 SGHRS and CDR2 YFSETQ. The CDR3 loop spans 17 amino acids. Germline trimming cut 0 bases from V and 3 bases from J; bases unmatched to any gene: 12. In nucleotides, the CDR3 is TGCGCCAGCAGCTTGGCCCCAAGAGCCAGGGAGGGCTACGAGCAGTACTTC. Encoded protein: CASSLAPRAREGYEQYF.

The chain links TRBV6-1 to TRBJ1-2, with no clear D. This CDR3 comprises 18 residues. V shed 3 bases and J shed 8 bases, with 28 bases lying between them. Per germline, CDR1 MNHNS and CDR2 SASEGT. The CDR3 loop is CASSDPGRAGAGIEGYTF. The CDR3 region has the DNA TGTGCCAGCAGTGACCCCGGTAGGGCAGGTGCTGGAATTGAGGGCTACACCTTC.

This clone has only one observation. The chain combines TRBV28 with TRBJ1-3, with TRBD1 matching over 7 bases. The V gene's germline CDR1 is MDHEN and CDR2 SYDVKM. There are 13 residues in the CDR3. V lost 6 bases to trimming and J lost 8 bases; unmatched junction nucleotides: 7. CDR3 loop: CASRTTGEHTIYF. For the CDR3, the DNA is TGTGCCAGCAGAACTACAGGGGAACACACCATATATTTT.

The V gene is TRBV6-7, the J gene TRBJ1-2; tentative D call: TRBD1 (5 bases). TRBV6-7 is noted as an ORF with a role that remains uncertain. The V gene lost 9 bases and the J gene lost 7 bases, with 12 bases spanning the gap. The CDR3 is made up of 11 amino acids. The CDR3 reads CASTGGAGYTF. The DNA for the CDR3 is TGTGCCAGTACGGGGGGAGCTGGCTACACCTTC.

This clone was counted between two and nine times. The DNA of the CDR3 is TGTGCCAGCAGTAATTTTGGATTGGGGCGATACGAGCAGTACTTC. It specifies CASSNFGLGRYEQYF. The rearrangement joins TRBV27 to TRBJ2-7; tentatively, D is TRBD1 (5 bases). Deletions cut 5 bases from V and 4 bases from J, with 18 bases between. CDR3 length: 15 residues. Germline V gene sequence: CDR1 MNHEY, CDR2 SMNVEV (reference sequence).

The chain recombines TRBV27 with TRBJ1-1, with D unclear. CDR1 MNHEY and CDR2 SMNVEV come from the germline V gene (reference sequence). The CDR3 covers 12 residues. Trimming shortened V by 5 bases and J by 11 bases, and 15 bases separated the two germline ends. Here the CDR3 DNA reads TGTGCCAGCAGTCGCGATCTCGGCGAGGCTTTCTTT. Amino acids: CASSRDLGEAFF.

This clone appeared a few times. V and J are TRBV6-6 and TRBJ2-3; unclear D gene. V dropped 2 bases and J dropped 4 bases, with 4 bases sitting between them. The CDR3 contains 12 residues. Germline loops: CDR1 MNHNY, CDR2 SVGAGI (reference sequence). The CDR3 reads CASSYRADTQYF. CDR3 DNA: TGTGCCAGCAGTTACCGGGCAGATACGCAGTATTTT.

This clone was counted between two and nine times. The genes are TRBV19 and TRBJ2-2; 11 positions match TRBD2. This CDR3 spans 15 amino acids. The V gene end was trimmed by 6 bases and the J gene end by 7 bases; junction bases not matched to a gene: 7. Germline V lookup: CDR1 LNHDA, CDR2 SQIVND (reference sequence). The CDR3 loop reads CASRTTSGTVGELFF. In nucleotides, the CDR3 is TGTGCCAGTAGGACGACTAGCGGGACGGTCGGGGAGCTGTTTTTT.

Comments on this clone: Other DNA sequences of this sample code for an identical CDR3. The chain is built from TRBV28 and TRBJ1-1; TRBD1 matches 9 bases. This CDR3 comprises 13 residues. Germline values: CDR1 MDHEN, CDR2 SYDVKM. After removal of 5 bases from V and 7 bases from J, the junction contained 5 bases not matched to a gene. The CDR3 reads CASSLQGASEAFF. The DNA for the CDR3 is TGTGCCAGCAGTCTACAGGGGGCCAGTGAAGCTTTCTTT.

The chain uses TRBV5-1 and TRBJ2-3; TRBD2 might be the D (6 bases). The CDR3 loop spans 18 amino acids. From germline, CDR1 is SGHRS and CDR2 YFSETQ. V was shortened by 0 bases and J by 3 bases, with 20 bases between the two germline ends. CDR3 DNA: TGCGCCAGCAGCTTGGTGGGTCAACGGGAGTGGGCAACAGATACGCAGTATTTT. Protein sequence: CASSLVGQREWATDTQYF. The full variable domain, rest sourced from reference TRBV5-1 and TRBJ2-3, is KAGVTQTPRYLIKTRGQQVTLSCSPISGHRSVSWYQQTPGQGLQFLFEYFSETQRNKGNFPGRFSGRQFSNSRSEMNVSTLELGDSALYLCASSLVGQREWATDTQYFGPGTRLTVL.

This clone was detected once. The V gene is TRBV21-1, the J gene TRBJ1-5; the table assigns TRBD1, which was not confirmed against the DNA. TRBV21-1 is a pseudogene. This CDR3 spans 17 amino acids. The CDR3 sequence is CASSKDCRDRGLQPQHF. CDR3 coding DNA: TGTGCCAGCAGCAAGGATTGTCGGGACAGGGGGCTCCAGCCCCAGCATTTT.

The chain uses TRBV27 and TRBJ2-2; perhaps TRBD1 as D (6 bases). The CDR3 is 15 residues long. Trimming removed 6 bases from V and 4 bases from J, with 15 bases in between. Per the germline V gene, CDR1 is MNHEY and CDR2 is SMNVEV (reference sequence). In DNA, the CDR3 is TGTGCCAGCAGGGATATTACAGGGACCACCGGGGAGCTGTTTTTT. Its translation: CASRDITGTTGELFF.

This clone was counted only a few times. V gene TRBV5-1 combines with J gene TRBJ2-5; no definite D call. The CDR3 has 13 residues. Deletions cut 0 bases from V and 1 base from J, with 4 bases between. Germline V gene lookup returns CDR1 SGHRS and CDR2 YFSETQ. CDR3 nucleotide sequence: TGCGCCAGCAGCTTGGAGGCCCAAGAGACCCAGTACTTC. Residues: CASSLEAQETQYF. The variable domain in full, completed from reference TRBV5-1 and TRBJ2-5, reads KAGVTQTPRYLIKTRGQQVTLSCSPISGHRSVSWYQQTPGQGLQFLFEYFSETQRNKGNFPGRFSGRQFSNSRSEMNVSTLELGDSALYLCASSLEAQETQYFGPGTRLLVL.

V gene TRBV9 combines with J gene TRBJ2-2, with 11 bases that match TRBD2. The length of the CDR3 is 16 residues. Germline V gene data show CDR1 as SGDLS and CDR2 as YYNGEE. V was pared by 4 bases and J by 0 bases, with 2 bases of the junction left unmatched. This CDR3 is CASSFSGRANTGELFF. As DNA, the CDR3 is TGTGCCAGCAGCTTTAGCGGGAGGGCGAACACCGGGGAGCTGTTTTTT.

J is TRBJ2-1 and V is TRBV7-2; unclear D gene. V was shortened by 0 bases and J by 6 bases, with 6 bases between the two germline ends. Germline lookup yields CDR1 SGHTA and CDR2 FQGNSA. The length of the CDR3 is 13 residues. This CDR3 reads CASSLAAANEQFF. The CDR3 DNA is TGTGCCAGCAGCTTAGCGGCCGCCAATGAGCAGTTCTTC.

The gene calls are TRBV10-3 and TRBJ2-2; 9 bases match TRBD1. From germline, CDR1 is ENHRY and CDR2 SYGVKD. The junction had 7 bases not matched to a gene; V was cut back by 8 bases and J by 6 bases. The CDR3 totals 14 residues. CDR3 nucleotide sequence: TGTGCCATCGAAACAGGGGGCGCTTCCGGGGAGCTGTTTTTT. Encoded protein: CAIETGGASGELFF.

This clone appeared many times. Other DNA sequences in this sample translate to the same CDR3. The rearrangement joins TRBV18 to TRBJ1-5, with a weak D call TRBD1 (5 bases). Trimming pared 2 bases from V and 9 bases from J, leaving 5 bases between. Germline V CDR1 and CDR2: KGHSH, LQKENI. The CDR3 totals 11 residues. CDR3 protein: CASSPGGPQHF. DNA of the CDR3: TGTGCCAGCTCACCAGGGGGGCCCCAGCATTTT.

The chain combines TRBV7-9 with TRBJ2-7; the D is unclear. Germline CDR1 SEHNR, CDR2 FQNEAQ (reference sequence). Trimming left V 6 bases short and J 0 bases short, with 12 bases between. The CDR3 sequence is 14 residues long. The CDR3 region is CASSSEGYSYEQYF. The CDR3 DNA sequence: TGTGCCAGCAGTTCAGAAGGTTACTCCTACGAGCAGTACTTC.